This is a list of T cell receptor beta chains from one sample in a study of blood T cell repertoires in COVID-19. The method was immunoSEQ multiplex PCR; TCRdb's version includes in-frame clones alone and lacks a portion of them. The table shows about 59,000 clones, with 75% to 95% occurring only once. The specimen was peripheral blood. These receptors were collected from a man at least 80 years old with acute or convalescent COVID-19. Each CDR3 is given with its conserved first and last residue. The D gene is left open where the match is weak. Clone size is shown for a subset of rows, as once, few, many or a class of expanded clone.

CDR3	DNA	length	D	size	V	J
CASSLGMTSGPYNEQFF	TGTGCCAGCAGCTTGGGCATGACTAGCGGACCTTACAATGAGCAGTTCTTC	17	TRBD2	.	TRBV5-4	TRBJ2-1
CASSPTPRDRVYEQYF	TGTGCCAGTAGTCCAACACCCAGGGATAGGGTCTACGAGCAGTACTTC	16	.	.	TRBV19	TRBJ2-7
CASSSQSTTGELFF	TGTGCCAGCAGCTCGCAGTCAACCACCGGGGAGCTGTTTTTT	14	.	.	TRBV7-2	TRBJ2-2
CASSAEGTGFNQPQHF	TGTGCCAGCAGTGCCGAAGGGACAGGGTTCAATCAGCCCCAGCATTTT	16	TRBD1	.	TRBV6-4	TRBJ1-5
CASSNTGSETQYF	TGTGCCAGTAGTAATACAGGGTCAGAGACCCAGTACTTC	13	.	.	TRBV19	TRBJ2-5
CASSFGNTEAFF	TGTGCCAGCAGTTTCGGGAACACTGAAGCTTTCTTT	12	.	medium-sized	TRBV28	TRBJ1-1
CASSFGQSTDTQYF	TGTGCCAGCAGCTTCGGACAGAGCACAGATACGCAGTATTTT	14	.	.	TRBV5-4	TRBJ2-3
CASSQDRVSPLHF	TGCGCCAGCAGCCAAGACCGCGTTTCACCCCTCCACTTT	13	.	few	TRBV4-1	TRBJ1-6
CASSLGQGETQYF	TGTGCCAGCTCCCTGGGCCAGGGAGAGACCCAGTACTTC	13	.	.	TRBV18	TRBJ2-5
CASSPTGGKSHEQYF	TGTGCCAGCAGTCCGACAGGGGGCAAATCACACGAGCAGTACTTC	15	TRBD1	.	TRBV28	TRBJ2-7
CASSPEVQGADGYTF	TGTGCCAGCAGCCCCGAAGTACAGGGGGCGGATGGCTACACCTTC	15	TRBD1	.	TRBV5-5	TRBJ1-2
CSVEAAGNYEQYF	TGCAGCGTTGAAGCGGCAGGAAACTACGAGCAGTACTTC	13	.	.	TRBV29-1	TRBJ2-7
CASSPRTSGGSDTQYF	TGTGCCAGCAGCCCACGGACTAGCGGGGGATCAGATACGCAGTATTTT	16	TRBD2	.	TRBV9	TRBJ2-3
CASSAGTVGTGELFF	TGTGCCAGCAGCGCGGGGACAGTGGGGACCGGGGAGCTGTTTTTT	15	.	once	TRBV11-3	TRBJ2-2
CASSIETDSQETQYF	TGTGCCAGCAGCATCGAAACGGACAGTCAAGAGACCCAGTACTTC	15	.	.	TRBV7-9	TRBJ2-5
CASRSTGELFF	TGTGCCAGCAGGAGTACCGGGGAGCTGTTTTTT	11	.	.	TRBV6-5	TRBJ2-2
CASSHSGGSYNEQFF	TGTGCCAGCAGCCATAGCGGGGGATCCTACAATGAGCAGTTCTTC	15	TRBD2	once	TRBV14	TRBJ2-1
CASSLIQLAGGSYEQYF	TGTGCCAGCAGCTTAATACAACTAGCGGGGGGCTCGTACGAGCAGTACTTC	17	TRBD2	once	TRBV11-2	TRBJ2-7
CASSPGGQGWYEQYF	TGTGCCAGCAGCCCAGGGGGACAGGGGTGGTACGAGCAGTACTTC	15	TRBD1	.	TRBV7-2	TRBJ2-7
CASSDRAGDLTDTQYF	TGTGCCAGCAGTGACCGGGCGGGGGACCTCACAGATACGCAGTATTTT	16	TRBD2	.	TRBV25-1	TRBJ2-3
CASRGGTPLSTEAFF	TGTGCCAGCCGCGGGGGGACCCCTTTAAGCACTGAAGCTTTCTTT	15	.	once	TRBV11-1	TRBJ1-1
CSVDERVKNTEAFF	TGCAGCGTTGATGAACGGGTTAAGAACACTGAAGCTTTCTTT	14	.	.	TRBV29-1	TRBJ1-1
CAVDSAEKLFF	TGTGCCGTGGACTCGGCTGAAAAACTGTTTTTT	11	.	.	TRBV6-5	TRBJ1-4
CASSLPLDSTPNEKLFF	TGTGCCAGCAGTTTACCATTAGACAGTACGCCTAATGAAAAACTGTTTTTT	17	.	.	TRBV27	TRBJ1-4
CASSFTTYEQYF	TGTGCCAGCAGCTTTACTACCTACGAGCAGTACTTC	12	.	.	TRBV12-3/TRBV12-4	TRBJ2-7
CASSSRVADTQYF	TGTGCCAGCAGTTCCAGGGTGGCAGATACGCAGTATTTT	13	.	.	TRBV6-5	TRBJ2-3
CASSLGAGGSQPQHF	TGTGCCAGCAGCTTGGGCGCTGGAGGGAGTCAGCCCCAGCATTTT	15	.	.	TRBV5-6	TRBJ1-5
CASSMEGQGISTNEKLFF	TGTGCCAGTAGTATGGAGGGACAGGGTATCTCAACTAATGAAAAACTGTTTTTT	18	TRBD1	.	TRBV19	TRBJ1-4
CAIRPPGGTEAFF	TGTGCCATCAGGCCTCCGGGAGGCACTGAAGCTTTCTTT	13	.	once	TRBV10-3	TRBJ1-1
CATVKGGAQVTEAFF	TGTGCCACCGTCAAAGGGGGGGCCCAGGTCACTGAAGCTTTCTTT	15	.	.	TRBV6-5	TRBJ1-1
CASSLAFVGSSYEQYF	TGTGCCAGCAGCTTAGCGTTTGTTGGCAGTTCTTACGAGCAGTACTTC	16	.	.	TRBV7-2	TRBJ2-7
CASSQDTSGSGELFF	TGTGCCAGCAGCCAAGATACTAGCGGGTCCGGGGAGCTGTTTTTT	15	TRBD2	.	TRBV3-1/TRBV3-2	TRBJ2-2
CASSLPLGGPSGANVLTF	TGTGCCAGTAGTCTCCCTCTGGGCGGGCCCTCTGGGGCCAACGTCCTGACTTTC	18	.	once	TRBV19	TRBJ2-6
CASSSADRGAYNEQFF	TGTGCCAGCAGTTCAGCGGACAGGGGGGCCTACAATGAGCAGTTCTTC	16	TRBD1	.	TRBV28	TRBJ2-1
CASSTGRGDQPQHF	TGTGCCAGCAGCACCGGACGGGGAGATCAGCCCCAGCATTTT	14	.	.	TRBV7-2	TRBJ1-5
CAIAESGDRYEQYF	TGTGCCATCGCCGAGTCCGGGGATCGCTACGAGCAGTACTTC	14	.	.	TRBV10-3	TRBJ2-7
CASSELQGSGNTIYF	TGTGCCAGCAGCGAACTACAGGGAAGTGGAAACACCATATATTTT	15	.	.	TRBV9	TRBJ1-3
CAITQGNTGELFF	TGTGCCATTACACAGGGGAACACCGGGGAGCTGTTTTTT	13	.	.	TRBV6-5	TRBJ2-2
CATLGQANTEAFF	TGTGCCACCCTCGGACAGGCGAACACTGAAGCTTTCTTT	13	TRBD1	.	TRBV6-5	TRBJ1-1
CASSLVVSGKGEQFF	TGCGCCAGCAGCTTGGTGGTTAGCGGGAAAGGTGAGCAGTTCTTC	15	TRBD2	.	TRBV5-1	TRBJ2-1
CASTKRGGGNYGYTF	TGTGCCAGTACCAAGAGGGGGGGCGGAAACTATGGCTACACCTTC	15	.	once	TRBV19	TRBJ1-2
CASSLDATTNYGYTF	TGCGCCAGCAGCTTGGATGCGACAACTAACTATGGCTACACCTTC	15	.	.	TRBV5-1	TRBJ1-2
CASRLRGGGTDTQYF	TGTGCCAGTAGACTGCGGGGGGGCGGAACAGATACGCAGTATTTT	15	TRBD2	.	TRBV19	TRBJ2-3
CASSYLYEQYF	TGTGCCAGCAGTTATCTCTACGAGCAGTACTTC	11	.	.	TRBV6-5	TRBJ2-7
CASSLPSGTGGDTQYF	TGTGCCAGCAGCTTACCTTCCGGGACGGGAGGGGATACGCAGTATTTT	16	TRBD2	.	TRBV13	TRBJ2-3
CASRVRPGGSYNEQFF	TGCGCCAGCAGGGTTCGTCCGGGGGGCTCCTACAATGAGCAGTTCTTC	16	TRBD2	.	TRBV5-1	TRBJ2-1
CASRPPGSYEQYF	TGTGCCAGCAGACCTCCGGGAAGCTACGAGCAGTACTTC	13	.	.	TRBV6-5	TRBJ2-7
CASSLGQGTGELFF	TGCGCCAGCAGCTTGGGACAGGGGACCGGGGAGCTGTTTTTT	14	TRBD1	few	TRBV5-1	TRBJ2-2
CASSFLGQGARQPQHF	TGTGCCAGCAGTTTCCTCGGACAGGGTGCACGGCAGCCCCAGCATTTT	16	TRBD1	once	TRBV28	TRBJ1-5
CASSLDGNQPQHF	TGTGCCAGCAGCTTAGACGGGAATCAGCCCCAGCATTTT	13	.	.	TRBV7-9	TRBJ1-5
CASSPGTGGVNTEAFF	TGCGCCAGCAGCCCGGGGACAGGGGGGGTCAACACTGAAGCTTTCTTT	16	TRBD1	.	TRBV5-1	TRBJ1-1
CASSHPGTAGNTIYF	TGTGCCAGCAGCCATCCCGGGACAGCTGGAAACACCATATATTTT	15	TRBD1	.	TRBV3-1/TRBV3-2	TRBJ1-3
CASSLGLAGTDTQYF	TGTGCCAGCAGTTTAGGACTAGCGGGCACAGATACGCAGTATTTT	15	TRBD2	.	TRBV28	TRBJ2-3
CASSMGGGANTGELFF	TGTGCCAGTAGTATGGGCGGGGGCGCGAACACCGGGGAGCTGTTTTTT	16	.	.	TRBV19	TRBJ2-2